The 14 T cell receptor beta chains below come from one sample, sequenced in a study of cytomegalovirus exposure and HLA in healthy donors. PCR primers comprised 60 Vbeta and 13 Jbeta primers. Generated by immunoSEQ multiplex PCR, the TCRdb table keeps only in-frame clones and is missing some. The sample holds about 43,000 clones; 64% are singletons and the top ten take roughly 8.7%. The specimen was PBMCs. These receptors were obtained from a human donor in good health.

In this sample, this clone turned up once. The chain uses TRBV15 and TRBJ2-3, with 9 nucleotides matching TRBD2. Germline CDR1 LNHNV, CDR2 YYDKDF (reference sequence). CDR3 length equals 19 residues. J was trimmed by 4 bases and V by 0 bases; bases with no gene match: 14. This chain's CDR3 is CATSRDLGVSGGRSDTQYF. CDR3 DNA sequence: TGTGCCACCAGCAGAGATCTGGGGGTTAGCGGGGGCCGGTCAGATACGCAGTATTTT.

This chain joins TRBV6-5 and TRBJ1-5; weak D call: TRBD1 (6 bases). CDR1 is MNHEY and CDR2 is SVGAGI in the germline V gene. V lost 6 bases and J lost 9, with 21 bases in between. The CDR3 extends over 15 amino acids. CDR3 sequence (DNA): TGTGCCAGCAGCCCGGAGACAGGCACATGGGCGCCCCAGCATTTT. It encodes CASSPETGTWAPQHF.

The J gene is TRBJ1-6, the V gene TRBV7-2; D is undetermined. The CDR3 loop spans 13 amino acids. V lost 0 bases, J lost 7 bases, and 4 bases lay in between. Per the germline V gene, CDR1 is SGHTA and CDR2 is FQGNSA. CDR3 sequence: CASSLAANSPLHF. CDR3 nucleotides: TGTGCCAGCAGCTTAGCGGCAAATTCACCCCTCCACTTT. Looking up the rest from reference TRBV7-2 and TRBJ1-6 gives the full variable domain: GAGVSQSPSNKVTEKGKDVELRCDPISGHTALYWYRQSLGQGLEFLIYFQGNSAPDKSGLPSDRFSAERTGGSVSTLTIQRTQQEDSAVYLCASSLAANSPLHFGNGTRLTVT.

This chain uses TRBV5-1 with TRBJ2-6, with TRBD1 matching over 10 bases. Germline lookup yields CDR1 SGHRS and CDR2 YFSETQ. The CDR3 runs to 19 residues. V trimming: 2 bases; J trimming: 1 base; junction bases outside the gene matches: 9. For the CDR3, the DNA is TGCGCCAGCAGCTTATCGGGACAGGGGACCCTATCTGGGGCCAACGTCCTGACTTTC. Its translation: CASSLSGQGTLSGANVLTF.

The chain carries TRBV10-1 and TRBJ1-5; no firm D call. CDR3 size: 16 residues. From germline, CDR1 is WNHNN and CDR2 SYGVQD (reference sequence). The V gene lost 2 bases and the J gene lost 3 bases, with 14 bases spanning the gap. The CDR3 DNA reads TGCGCCAGCAGTGAGGCGGTGCGCCTCCACAATCAGCCCCAGCATTTT. Residues: CASSEAVRLHNQPQHF.

This rearrangement joins TRBV16 to TRBJ1-1; 7 bases are a match to TRBD1. V trimming: 8 bases; J trimming: 5 bases; junction bases outside the gene matches: 2. CDR3 size: 11 residues. In germline, CDR1 is KGHSY, CDR2 FQNENV. CDR3 protein: CASLQGTEAFF. DNA of the CDR3: TGTGCCAGCCTACAGGGGACTGAAGCTTTCTTT.

The chain couples TRBV2 to TRBJ2-1; a weak D match, TRBD2 (5 bases). V was clipped by 6 bases and J by 10 bases, with 13 bases between them. Looked up from germline, CDR1 is SNHLY and CDR2 is FYNNEI. This CDR3 contains 12 residues. The CDR3 loop is CASSNRGEEQFF. DNA for the CDR3: TGTGCCAGCAGCAACCGGGGTGAGGAGCAGTTCTTC.

The chain recombines TRBV7-6 with TRBJ1-4; 7 bases align to TRBD1. Per the germline V gene, CDR1 is SGHVS and CDR2 is FNYEAQ. The trim removed 6 bases at V and 4 bases at J, leaving 11 bases unmatched. CDR3 length equals 16 residues. The CDR3 loop reads CASSSIRGAVNEKLFF. CDR3 in DNA: TGTGCCAGCAGTTCGATCAGGGGGGCCGTTAATGAAAAACTGTTTTTT.

This clone turned up a few times. V and J are TRBV6-5 and TRBJ2-1, with a tentative D call TRBD2 (7 bases). This CDR3 comprises 16 residues. Per germline, CDR1 MNHEY and CDR2 SVGAGI. Trimming stripped 2 bases from V and 13 bases from J, with 24 bases between. DNA of the CDR3: TGTGCCAGCAGTTACGGGGGGGCTAATGGTTTGAACGACCAGTTCTTC. It yields the protein CASSYGGANGLNDQFF.

This chain links TRBV10-2 with TRBJ1-2; unclear D gene. The V gene's germline CDR1 is WSHSY and CDR2 SAAADI. The CDR3 consists of 15 residues. The germline V and J ends were trimmed by 3 bases and 0 bases, with 11 bases remaining between them. CDR3 coding DNA: TGCGCCAGCAGTGACGCGGGCGGTTCTAACTATGGCTACACCTTC. Encoded protein: CASSDAGGSNYGYTF.

The V and J genes are TRBV7-2 and TRBJ2-7; D remains ambiguous. The CDR3 consists of 12 residues. CDR1 is SGHTA and CDR2 is FQGNSA in the germline V gene. The V end was cut by 4 bases, the J end by 0 bases, with 4 bases between. Here the CDR3 reads CASSSSSYEQYF. CDR3 nucleotide sequence: TGTGCCAGCAGCTCGAGCTCCTACGAGCAGTACTTC.

This clone has only a few counts. The chain uses TRBV27 and TRBJ2-3; 7 bases are shared with TRBD2. Germline CDR1 MNHEY, CDR2 SMNVEV (reference sequence). V shed 3 bases and J 6 bases; nucleotides not matched to a gene: 6. CDR3 length: 14 residues. CDR3 DNA sequence: TGTGCCAGCAGTTTTAGACTAGCCTCCGATACGCAGTATTTT. The encoded protein is CASSFRLASDTQYF.

This clone was seen a few times. This chain joins TRBV6-5 and TRBJ1-4; D ambiguous. Germline CDR1 and CDR2: MNHEY and SVGAGI. The CDR3 runs to 12 residues. Trimming removed 5 bases at V and 5 bases at J, with 6 bases between. The CDR3 region is CASSPPNEKLFF. DNA for the CDR3: TGTGCCAGCAGTCCCCCAAATGAAAAACTGTTTTTT.

V usage is TRBV5-1 and J usage is TRBJ2-5, with a possible D match to TRBD2 (7 bases). Germline-derived CDR1 and CDR2 are SGHRS and YFSETQ. This CDR3 contains 15 residues. V gave up 1 base and J gave up 1 base, with 11 bases separating them. The CDR3 nucleotides read TGCGCCAGCAGCTTGACCGGGGGGCCCCAAGAGACCCAGTACTTC. Its translation is CASSLTGGPQETQYF.